This T cell receptor (beta chain) emerged from a study of naive and memory T cell subsets. Notes on the study in general: Expression changes during T cell differentiation may affect RNA-based TCR counts.

Trimming left V 7 bases short and J 5 bases short, with 17 bases between. CDR3 length equals 14 residues. CDR1 is SQVTM and CDR2 is ANQGSEA in the germline V gene. An equimolar mix of two oligonucleotides served as the beta constant-region primer for TRBC1 and TRBC2. Ligated cDNA was amplified by four rounds of PCR with nested alpha and beta constant-region primers and SP2. TCRdb independently ran MiXCR on the UMI-ligation and nested PCR reads; one entry per CDR3 protein. The sample consists of 30,000 to 40,000 distinct CDR3 sequences, around 20% of them appearing once. In the case of this clonotype: The target antigen is unknown.

EMRA cells were CD45RA+CD27-, and effector memory cells CD45RA-CD27-. The chain has TRBV29-1 and TRBJ2-2, with D tentatively TRBD1 or TRBD2 (6 bases each). Sequencing used effector memory CD4+ T cells from blood. Subset: effector memory, CD45RA- CD27-. The TCR originated in a human donor in good health. The CDR3 coding sequence is TGCAGCGGCCGAAGGGGGGCAGATACCGGGGAGCTGTTTTTT. Its translation: CSGRRGADTGELFF.